These T cell receptor beta chains were read from a single sample in a study of cytomegalovirus exposure and HLA in healthy donors. Libraries were prepared by immunoSEQ multiplex PCR; TCRdb keeps only in-frame clonotypes and omits some of them. The sample lists tens of thousands of clones; 85% to 95% were seen once. Sequenced input: PBMCs. These receptors were collected from a woman under 30 in good health and CMV-seronegative. Both conserved end residues are part of each CDR3. A D gene is named only where the DNA matches it firmly. Rows may omit the clone size; those that give it use once, few, many or a size class.

D: TRBD1
length: 13
J: TRBJ1-1
size: .
V: TRBV18
DNA: TGTGCCAGCTCACGCCGAGACAGGGATGGTGTGGTATTT
CDR3: CASSRRDRDGVVF

D: TRBD1
length: 14
J: TRBJ2-5
size: .
V: TRBV6-1
DNA: TGTGCCGGCCGCTCCTCCGGGACAGGAGAGACCCAGTACTTC
CDR3: CAGRSSGTGETQYF

D: TRBD2
length: 16
J: TRBJ2-3
size: .
V: TRBV29-1
DNA: TGCAGCGTTTCCTTCCAACGCGGGGGGGCCGGGGATACGCAGTATTTT
CDR3: CSVSFQRGGAGDTQYF

D: TRBD2
length: 19
J: TRBJ2-4
size: once
V: TRBV4-1
DNA: TGCGCCAGCAGCCAAGATTTAGCGGGCCGTGGCGGTGTCAAAAACATTCAGTACTTC
CDR3: CASSQDLAGRGGVKNIQYF

D: .
length: 14
J: TRBJ2-7
size: .
V: TRBV10-1
DNA: TGCGCCAGCGTAGACTTCTACCGGAGGTACGAGCAGTACTTC
CDR3: CASVDFYRRYEQYF

D: .
length: 14
J: TRBJ1-2
size: once
V: TRBV13
DNA: TGTGCCAGCAGCTTAAGACAGAATAACTATGGCTACACCTTC
CDR3: CASSLRQNNYGYTF

D: TRBD1
length: 14
J: TRBJ1-5
size: .
V: TRBV30
DNA: TGTGCCTGGGCCGGGACAGGTAGTAATCAGCCCCAGCATTTT
CDR3: CAWAGTGSNQPQHF

D: TRBD2
length: 18
J: TRBJ2-2
size: .
V: TRBV5-5
DNA: TGTGCCAGCAGCTCCTTAGGAGCGGGGGGAACGAACACCGGGGAGCTGTTTTTT
CDR3: CASSSLGAGGTNTGELFF

D: TRBD2
length: 16
J: TRBJ2-2
size: medium-sized
V: TRBV2
DNA: TGTGCCAGCAGCCTTGAGGGACTAGCAAACACCGGGGAGCTGTTTTTT
CDR3: CASSLEGLANTGELFF

D: TRBD2
length: 14
J: TRBJ2-7
size: .
V: TRBV6-5
DNA: TGTGCCAGCAGTTATATAGCGGGAGCGGACGAGCAGTACTTC
CDR3: CASSYIAGADEQYF

D: .
length: 16
J: TRBJ2-1
size: .
V: TRBV1
DNA: TGCACCAGCAGCCAAGGTCAGCGGGAGGGCGACAATGAGCAGTTCTTC
CDR3: CTSSQGQREGDNEQFF

D: TRBD1
length: 15
J: TRBJ1-5
size: once
V: TRBV9
DNA: TGTGCCAGCAGCTTGGGGACAGTCGGAAATCAGCCCCAGCATTTT
CDR3: CASSLGTVGNQPQHF

D: .
length: 14
J: TRBJ1-3
size: .
V: TRBV13
DNA: TGTGCCAGCAGCTTAGGCAGGGATGGAAACACCATATATTTT
CDR3: CASSLGRDGNTIYF

D: TRBD2
length: 18
J: TRBJ2-1
size: .
V: TRBV18
DNA: TGTGCCAGCTCACCCTCCCGTGGTAGCGGGGGAACCTACAATGAGCAGTTCTTC
CDR3: CASSPSRGSGGTYNEQFF

D: TRBD1
length: 14
J: TRBJ1-4
size: once
V: TRBV30
DNA: TGTGCCTGGAGTAAACAGGGGAAAGAGAAAAAACTGTTTTTT
CDR3: CAWSKQGKEKKLFF

D: TRBD1
length: 15
J: TRBJ1-5
size: .
V: TRBV27
DNA: TGTGCCAGCGCCTGGGACAGGGCTCGCAATCAGCCCCAGCATTTT
CDR3: CASAWDRARNQPQHF

D: .
length: 13
J: TRBJ1-2
size: .
V: TRBV7-2
DNA: TGTGCCAGCATCCCGGGGGGAAACTATGGCTACACCTTC
CDR3: CASIPGGNYGYTF

D: TRBD1
length: 18
J: TRBJ1-1
size: .
V: TRBV5-1
DNA: TGCGCCAGCAGCTCCCGTGACAGGGCTTCAGCCCAGAACACTGAAGCTTTCTTT
CDR3: CASSSRDRASAQNTEAFF

D: TRBD1
length: 17
J: TRBJ1-2
size: .
V: TRBV7-8
DNA: TGTGCCAGCAGCTTAGGGCCCGATTGGGACAGGGTGGGCGGCTACACCTTC
CDR3: CASSLGPDWDRVGGYTF

D: .
length: 12
J: TRBJ2-1
size: once
V: TRBV19
DNA: TGTGCCAGTAGAAACCCTAGGAATGAGCAGTTCTTC
CDR3: CASRNPRNEQFF